Sequencing of this T cell receptor beta chain was carried out in a study of cytomegalovirus exposure and HLA in healthy donors. Researchers ran the PCR with 60 Vbeta and 13 Jbeta primers. Clones were read by immunoSEQ multiplex PCR, and TCRdb kept only the in-frame ones, dropping some. This repertoire shows fewer than 250,000 clones, about four fifths found once; its top ten account for about 6.4%. Germline CDR1 is GTSNPN and CDR2 is SVGIG (reference sequence). V was cut by 2 bases and J by 0 bases, with 22 bases left in between. This CDR3 has 18 residues. Sample: PBMCs. The chain recombines TRBV30 with TRBJ2-5; possibly TRBD1 for D (6 bases). This TCR derives from a man between 40 and 49 years old in good health and CMV-seropositive. The CDR3 nucleotides read TGTGCCTGGAGTCGTTCCCTGGGACAAAGGGGTTACCAAGAGACCCAGTACTTC. It codes for CAWSRSLGQRGYQETQYF.